Each of the 28 T cell receptor beta chains below was sequenced from the same sample in a study of sequential checkpoint blockade in melanoma. The sample's treatment: randomized to nivolumab then ipilimumab (arm A) or the reverse (arm B). Assay: immunoSEQ multiplex PCR; the TCRdb copy retains only in-frame clones and omits some. In the table there are under 20,000 clones, 69% of which are singletons. The sample consisted of CD8+ T cells sorted from blood (inferred from file names), taken from a patient given nivolumab and ipilimumab in sequence. These receptor sequences come from a human donor with melanoma.

This clone rates as medium-sized (0.01 to 0.1%). The chain uses TRBV27 and TRBJ2-7, with 8 nucleotides matching TRBD1. Trimming cost V 2 bases and J 2 bases; bases outside gene matches: 5. There are 15 residues in the CDR3. Germline V gives CDR1 MNHEY, CDR2 SMNVEV (reference sequence). CDR3 sequence reads: CASSLAGQGPYEQYF. The CDR3, as DNA: TGTGCCAGCAGTTTAGCTGGACAGGGCCCCTACGAGCAGTACTTC.

The rearrangement uses TRBV5-6 and TRBJ2-4, with D possibly TRBD1 on 6 matching bases. This CDR3 has 14 residues. Germline V gene sequence: CDR1 SGHDT, CDR2 YYEEEE. Trimming took 0 bases from V and 4 from J, leaving 8 bases between them. The CDR3 protein is CASSLGQVKNIQYF. The CDR3 DNA reads TGTGCCAGCAGCTTGGGACAGGTTAAAAACATTCAGTACTTC.

With respect to this clone: The same CDR3 can be traced to other DNA sequences in this sample. The gene calls are TRBV6-5 and TRBJ1-2, with D perhaps TRBD1 (6 bases). Germline V CDR1 and CDR2: MNHEY, SVGAGI. The CDR3 contains 14 residues. V lost 3 bases, J lost 4 bases, and 12 bases lay in between. The CDR3 spells CASSYSQGSYGYTF. CDR3 bases: TGTGCCAGCAGTTATTCACAGGGATCCTATGGCTACACCTTC.

J is TRBJ1-4 and V is TRBV6-5; 12 bases agree with TRBD1. V lost 4 bases and J lost 7; bases outside the gene matches: 7. The CDR3 consists of 16 residues. From germline, CDR1 is MNHEY and CDR2 SVGAGI. The CDR3 bases are TGTGCCAGCAGTTCAATTGGGACAGGGGGCTTTGAAAAACTGTTTTTT. Amino acids: CASSSIGTGGFEKLFF.

This clone was detected only a few times. The chain links TRBV11-2 to TRBJ1-3, with D unresolved. Germline CDR1 SGHAT, CDR2 FQNNGV. V lost 2 bases and J 1 base, leaving 12 bases between the germline ends. This CDR3 spans 16 amino acids. The CDR3 sequence: CASSLTSAGSGNTIYF. CDR3 nucleotides: TGTGCCAGCAGCTTAACCTCGGCAGGTTCTGGAAACACCATATATTTT. Full variable domain (outside the CDR3, taken from reference TRBV11-2 and TRBJ1-3): EAGVAQSPRYKIIEKRQSVAFWCNPISGHATLYWYQQILGQGPKLLIQFQNNGVVDDSQLPKDRFSAERLKGVDSTLKIQPAKLEDSAVYLCASSLTSAGSGNTIYFGEGSWLTVV.

A single count supports this clone. The V and J genes are TRBV28 and TRBJ2-7; a possible D gene is TRBD1 (5 bases). V lost 4 bases, J lost 6 bases, and 16 bases lay in between. This CDR3 contains 14 residues. Germline CDR1 MDHEN, CDR2 SYDVKM. CDR3 loop: CASSSFSGAPEQYF. The DNA of the CDR3 is TGTGCCAGCAGTTCATTTTCTGGGGCCCCCGAGCAGTACTTC.

In its sample, this clone was seen a few times. Written as DNA, the CDR3 is TGCGCCAGCAGCCAAGAGGAAAAACAACAGGGGTATGGCTACACCTTC. Its protein product is CASSQEEKQQGYGYTF. The chain recombines TRBV4-1 with TRBJ1-2; 7 positions agree with TRBD1. The CDR3 contains 16 residues. Trimming took 0 bases from V and 5 from J; bases not matched to a gene: 9. Germline V CDR1 and CDR2: MGHRA, YSYEKL.

This clone was observed a few times. This chain joins TRBV4-1 and TRBJ1-5; D is possibly TRBD1 (5 bases). V lost 4 bases to trimming and J lost 3 bases, with 13 bases between them. Germline values: CDR1 MGHRA, CDR2 YSYEKL. The CDR3 totals 15 residues. CDR3 nucleotide sequence: TGCGCCAGCAGCCTGGGACTACTTGACAATCAGCCCCAGCATTTT. Protein sequence: CASSLGLLDNQPQHF.

The chain couples TRBV28 to TRBJ2-7; 7 positions match TRBD2. CDR1 and CDR2 (germline): MDHEN, SYDVKM. The CDR3 extends over 16 amino acids. Trimming took 8 bases from V and 7 from J; bases not matched to a gene: 20. The CDR3 nucleotides are TGTGCCAGCGCCCTAAATCCTCGTGGGGGGGGGAGGGAGCAGTACTTC. As protein: CASALNPRGGGREQYF.

The J gene is TRBJ2-2, the V gene TRBV13; 9 positions agree with TRBD1. V shed 5 bases, J shed 7 bases, and the junction held 11 bases outside the gene matches. This CDR3 region has 16 residues. CDR1 and CDR2 (germline): PRHDT, FYEKMQ (reference sequence). As DNA, the CDR3 is TGTGCCAGCAGCCCGTGGACAGGGGAGGCAAGCGGGGAGCTGTTTTTT. It translates to CASSPWTGEASGELFF.

The V call is TRBV27, the J call TRBJ2-7; 9 bases map to TRBD1. The ends lost 7 bases at V and 2 bases at J; junction bases unmatched: 6. The CDR3 covers 14 residues. Germline V gene lookup returns CDR1 MNHEY and CDR2 SMNVEV (reference sequence). In nucleotides, the CDR3 is TGTGCCAGCACCCCGGACAGGGGAACCTACGAGCAGTACTTC. Protein product: CASTPDRGTYEQYF.

V is TRBV5-5 and J is TRBJ1-3, with D hard to call. Germline lookup yields CDR1 SGHKS and CDR2 YYEKEE (reference sequence). Trimming removed 0 bases from V and 0 bases from J, with 7 bases in between. The CDR3 runs 15 residues. The CDR3 nucleotides are TGTGCCAGCAGCTTGGGCGGTTACTCTGGAAACACCATATATTTT. Its protein product is CASSLGGYSGNTIYF.

This clone was observed a few times. This chain connects TRBV7-6 to TRBJ2-7; 10 nucleotides agree with TRBD1. Germline CDR1 SGHVS, CDR2 FNYEAQ. The trim removed 3 bases at V and 3 bases at J, leaving 2 bases unmatched. The CDR3 is 14 amino acids. The CDR3 bases are TGTGCCAGCAGCTTGGGACAGGGGTTCTACGAGCAGTACTTC. It codes for CASSLGQGFYEQYF.

This clone appeared a few times. The V gene is TRBV4-3, the J gene TRBJ2-1, with a possible D match to TRBD2 (6 bases). V was clipped by 1 base and J by 4 bases, with 11 bases between them. The CDR3 runs 15 residues. The V gene's germline CDR1 is LGHNA and CDR2 YSLEER. The CDR3 bases are TGCGCCAGCAGCCAAGGGGTCGGGAGTTACAATGAGCAGTTCTTC. This sequence encodes CASSQGVGSYNEQFF.

Concerning this clone: The sample contains more than one DNA sequence encoding this CDR3. The rearrangement links TRBV5-1 to TRBJ2-1, with 7 bases identical to TRBD2. J was trimmed by 4 bases and V by 0 bases; bases with no gene match: 1. This CDR3 spans 14 amino acids. CDR1 is SGHRS and CDR2 is YFSETQ in the germline V gene. The CDR3 is CASSLGGGYNEQFF. CDR3 DNA sequence: TGCGCCAGCAGCTTGGGGGGGGGATACAATGAGCAGTTCTTC.

The genes are TRBV9 and TRBJ1-4, with D maybe TRBD1 (5 bases). The V end was cut by 4 bases, the J end by 3 bases, with 13 bases between. This CDR3 is built from 15 residues. Germline assignment: CDR1 SGDLS and CDR2 YYNGEE. The CDR3 DNA sequence: TGTGCCAGCAGCTTAAGGGGAAGGGCTAATGAAAAACTGTTTTTT. Translating it yields CASSLRGRANEKLFF. Full variable domain (remainder filled in from reference TRBV9 and TRBJ1-4): DSGVTQTPKHLITATGQRVTLRCSPRSGDLSVYWYQQSLDQGLQFLIQYYNGEERAKGNILERFSAQQFPDLHSELNLSSLELGDSALYFCASSLRGRANEKLFFGSGTQLSVL.

This chain connects TRBV11-3 to TRBJ2-2; no definite D call. The CDR3 runs 13 residues. Germline V gene data show CDR1 as SGHNT and CDR2 as YENEEA. Trimming cost V 1 base and J 4 bases, with 4 bases left between them. CDR3 DNA: TGTGCCAGCAGCTTAGTTAGCACCGGGGAGCTGTTTTTT. Protein product: CASSLVSTGELFF.

The chain joins TRBV5-6 to TRBJ2-3, with D maybe TRBD2 (5 bases). Germline assignment: CDR1 SGHDT and CDR2 YYEEEE. V was cut by 1 base and J by 2 bases, with 5 bases left in between. CDR3 size: 13 residues. The DNA for the CDR3 is TGTGCCAGCAGCTTGCGGGACACAGATACGCAGTATTTT. This translates into CASSLRDTDTQYF.

This clone has only a few counts. The rearrangement joins TRBV10-3 to TRBJ2-7; no definite D call. The CDR3 has 17 amino acids. The germline gives CDR1 ENHRY, CDR2 SYGVKD. The V gene lost 2 bases and the J gene lost 1 base, with 18 bases spanning the gap. The CDR3: CAISERVVDAGSYEQYF. DNA for the CDR3: TGTGCCATCAGTGAGCGAGTTGTCGATGCAGGTTCCTACGAGCAGTACTTC.

The CDR3 coding sequence is TGTGCCAGCAGTTTTATAGTCGGCGGCAATGAGCAGTTCTTC. Translated, it gives CASSFIVGGNEQFF. V is TRBV27 and J is TRBJ2-1; D not resolved. Per germline, CDR1 MNHEY and CDR2 SMNVEV (reference sequence). The V gene lost 3 bases and the J gene lost 6 bases, with 12 bases spanning the gap. The CDR3 covers 14 residues.

This rearrangement joins TRBV28 to TRBJ1-5; no reliable D call. Germline values: CDR1 MDHEN, CDR2 SYDVKM. Trimming stripped 3 bases from V and 4 bases from J, with 10 bases between. This CDR3 spans 14 amino acids. CDR3 nucleotide sequence: TGTGCCAGCAGTTTTGAGCGACGGAATCAGCCCCAGCATTTT. Its protein is CASSFERRNQPQHF.

The rearrangement links TRBV7-2 to TRBJ1-5; a possible D gene is TRBD1 (6 bases). Trimming shortened V by 1 base and J by 5 bases, and 15 bases separated the two germline ends. The CDR3 is 16 residues long. Germline CDR1 is SGHTA and CDR2 is FQGNSA. CDR3 nucleotides: TGTGCCAGCAGCTTAGGTCGTACAGGGAGAGATCAGCCCCAGCATTTT. Its protein is CASSLGRTGRDQPQHF.

CDR3 in DNA: TGTGCCAGCAGCCTGGGACAGGGGGCATGGGAGACCCAGTACTTC. This translates into CASSLGQGAWETQYF. This chain links TRBV5-6 with TRBJ2-5; 12 bases line up with TRBD1. Germline CDR1 SGHDT, CDR2 YYEEEE. J was trimmed by 5 bases and V by 4 bases; bases with no gene match: 6. There are 15 residues in the CDR3.

Here the CDR3 reads CASSPGTSGSYNEQFF. The CDR3 bases are TGTGCCAGCTCACCAGGGACTAGCGGGTCCTACAATGAGCAGTTCTTC. The J gene is TRBJ2-1, the V gene TRBV18, with 12 nucleotides matching TRBD2. Germline V gene data show CDR1 as KGHSH and CDR2 as LQKENI. This CDR3 is built from 16 residues. Trimming removed 2 bases from V and 1 base from J; junction bases left unmatched: 0.

The genes are TRBV28 and TRBJ2-2, with 11 positions matching TRBD2. V shed 8 bases and J 7 bases; nucleotides not matched to a gene: 12. The germline gives CDR1 MDHEN, CDR2 SYDVKM. This CDR3 is built from 16 residues. The CDR3 DNA sequence: TGTGCCAGCCGCCTACTGTTAGCGGGAGGGGGCGGGGAGCTGTTTTTT. It specifies CASRLLLAGGGGELFF.

This clone has a handful of counts. The chain joins TRBV7-9 to TRBJ2-1; 7 positions match TRBD1. The CDR3 runs to 16 residues. With V trimmed by 1 base and J by 5 bases, 8 bases remained unmatched. Germline values: CDR1 SEHNR, CDR2 FQNEAQ (reference sequence). This chain's CDR3 is CASSLGAGGPDNEQFF. The CDR3 nucleotides are TGTGCCAGCAGCTTAGGGGCAGGGGGTCCCGACAATGAGCAGTTCTTC.

The V call is TRBV7-9, the J call TRBJ1-5, with 7 positions matching TRBD1. V lost 5 bases, J lost 3 bases, and 4 bases stayed unmatched. Per the germline V gene, CDR1 is SEHNR and CDR2 is FQNEAQ (reference sequence). The CDR3 spans 14 residues. The chain's CDR3 is CASSRQGHNQPQHF. The CDR3 DNA sequence: TGTGCCAGCAGCCGACAGGGCCACAATCAGCCCCAGCATTTT.

The genes are TRBV11-2 and TRBJ2-1; D perhaps matches TRBD2 (5 bases). Trimming removed 2 bases from V and 4 bases from J, with 15 bases in between. CDR3 length equals 16 residues. Germline CDR1 SGHAT, CDR2 FQNNGV. The chain's CDR3 is CASSLPPAGRYNEQFF. CDR3 sequence (DNA): TGTGCCAGCAGCTTACCTCCGGCGGGTCGTTACAATGAGCAGTTCTTC. The variable domain in full, with the rest retrieved from reference TRBV11-2 and TRBJ2-1, is EAGVAQSPRYKIIEKRQSVAFWCNPISGHATLYWYQQILGQGPKLLIQFQNNGVVDDSQLPKDRFSAERLKGVDSTLKIQPAKLEDSAVYLCASSLPPAGRYNEQFFGPGTRLTVL.